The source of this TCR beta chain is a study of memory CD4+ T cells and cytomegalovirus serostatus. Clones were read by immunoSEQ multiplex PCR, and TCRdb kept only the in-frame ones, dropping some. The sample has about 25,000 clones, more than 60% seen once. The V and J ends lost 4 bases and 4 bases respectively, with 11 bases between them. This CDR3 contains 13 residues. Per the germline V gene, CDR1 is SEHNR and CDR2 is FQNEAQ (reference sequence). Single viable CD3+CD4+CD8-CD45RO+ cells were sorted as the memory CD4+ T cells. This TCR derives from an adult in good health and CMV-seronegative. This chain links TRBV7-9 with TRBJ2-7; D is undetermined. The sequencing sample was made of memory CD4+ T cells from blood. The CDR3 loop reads CASSSALSYEQYF. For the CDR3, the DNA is TGTGCCAGCAGCTCTGCCCTTTCTTACGAGCAGTACTTC. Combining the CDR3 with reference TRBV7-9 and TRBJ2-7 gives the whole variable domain DTGVSQNPRHKITKRGQNVTFRCDPISEHNRLYWYRQTLGQGPEFLTYFQNEAQLEKSRLLSDRFSAERPKGSFSTLEIQRTEQGDSAMYLCASSSALSYEQYFGPGTRLTVT.